One TCR beta chain is described in this entry. Antigen: not known. Clones were read by immunoSEQ multiplex PCR, and TCRdb kept only the in-frame ones, dropping some. The profile shows tens of thousands of clones, 90% of them singletons. The sample belongs to a study of graft-versus-host responses after intestinal transplantation. Across the study: For approximately three years after anti-thymocyte globulin induction, all recipients took tacrolimus and steroids.

General study results and limits: Analysis identified GvH clones in recipient marrow, with some appearing first in ileum or blood.

This clonotype was sampled from a human donor who was the organ donor for an intestinal transplant. The sequences come from unstimulated CD8+ T cells sorted from spleen or lymph node cells, collected before transplant.

The CDR3 protein is CASSFGRPNNEQFF. The CDR3 DNA follows: TGTGCCAGCAGCTTTGGGCGACCCAACAATGAGCAGTTCTTC. This chain uses TRBV5-6 with TRBJ2-1, with unresolved D. The CDR3 sequence is 14 residues long. V lost 2 bases to trimming and J lost 5 bases, with 11 bases between them. Germline V CDR1 and CDR2: SGHDT, YYEEEE. Combining the CDR3 with reference TRBV5-6 and TRBJ2-1 gives the whole variable domain DAGVTQSPTHLIKTRGQQVTLRCSPKSGHDTVSWYQQALGQGPQFIFQYYEEEERQRGNFPDRFSGHQFPNYSSELNVNALLLGDSALYLCASSFGRPNNEQFFGPGTRLTVL.